Here is one T cell receptor (beta chain) with its context. Its antigen is undetermined. Within the sample, other DNA sequences also encode this same CDR3. This sample was taken from a study of Tregs in tolerant kidney transplant recipients. Study at large: Related graft donors supplied nonmyeloablative bone marrow transplants, and mixed chimerism was transient. Study outcomes and limitations: Nucleotide sequences could not be compared across some patients' samples due to primer changes.

The germline V gene has CDR1 SGHVS and CDR2 FQNEAQ. V lost 1 base to trimming and J lost 0 bases, with 8 bases between them. CDR3 size: 15 residues. Method: immunoSEQ multiplex PCR; TCRdb's copy keeps in-frame clones and lacks some. The table includes 60,000 to 70,000 clones, roughly 90% detected once. Unstimulated Tregs (CD4+CD25+CD127-) and CD4+CD25- non-Tregs were sorted from PBMCs. The clonotype was recovered from a human donor who received a combined kidney and bone marrow transplant. The V call is TRBV7-8, the J call TRBJ2-3; a weak D match, TRBD2 (5 bases). Sequenced here: CD8+ T cells from blood, sampled before the transplant. CDR3: CASSLVTGSTDTQYF. In nucleotides, the CDR3 is TGTGCCAGCAGCTTAGTGACGGGGAGCACAGATACGCAGTATTTT.